The 10 T cell receptor beta chains reported below all come from one sample, sequenced in a study of glioma-infiltrating T cells. TCR alpha and beta CDR3 regions were amplified from RNA using iRepertoire nested multiplex PCR. TCRdb redid the calling of the multiplex PCR reads with MiXCR, one entry per CDR3 protein. This sample has about 410,000 distinct CDR3 sequences, with more than 35% found just once. Material: glioma tissue, nonneoplastic brain tissue, or PBMCs (not recorded which). The receptors derive from a human donor with low-grade glioma or glioblastoma, undergoing nonglioma brain surgery, or in good health (not recorded which).

Concerning this clonotype itself: A much larger clone lies one base from this, so it may be a read error. The CDR3 end shows no conserved phenylalanine or tryptophan, and so a read error is likely. CDR3: CASSPGQSYGYTS. CDR3 coding DNA: TGTGCCAGCAGTCCCGGACAGAGTTATGGCTACACCTCC. This chain links TRBV28 with TRBJ1-2; D perhaps matches TRBD1 (6 bases). The CDR3 length is 13 residues. Trimming removed 5 bases from V and 5 bases from J, with 12 bases in between. Germline-derived CDR1 and CDR2 are MDHEN and SYDVKM.

This clonotype has a single count. One end of the junction does not line up with germline, which may come from a read error. The rearrangement uses TRBV28 and TRBJ2-3; D is perhaps TRBD1 or TRBD2 (5 bases each). The length of the CDR3 is 15 residues. Germline V CDR1 and CDR2: MDHEN, SYDVKM. In DNA, the CDR3 is TGTGCCAGCATTTTAACTCGGGACCCCACAGATACGCAGTATTTT. This gives the protein CASILTRDPTDTQYF.

This clonotype was seen once. The V call is TRBV4-1, the J call TRBJ2-5; possible D gene TRBD2, 6 bases. The last part of the DNA fits TRBJ2-1 better; the J call may be wrong. Germline CDR1 reads MGHRA; CDR2 reads YSYEKL. This CDR3 contains 15 residues. The CDR3: CASSQVWTTYNEQFF. The CDR3 DNA follows: TGCGCCAGCAGCCAAGTCTGGACTACATACAATGAGCAGTTCTTC.

This clonotype was observed a few times. The junction and the germline gene differ at one end; a read error may be behind it. J is TRBJ1-1 and V is TRBV28; 7 bases are shared with TRBD1. The germline V gene has CDR1 MDHEN and CDR2 SYDVKM. The CDR3 is made up of 15 amino acids. The DNA of the CDR3 is TGTGCCAGCACCCCTGAGGGGGCCATGAAGACTGAAGCTTTCTTT. This codes for CASTPEGAMKTEAFF.

This clonotype was detected a few times. This rearrangement joins TRBV10-3 to TRBJ2-7; D possibly uses TRBD1 or TRBD2 (5 bases each). The germline V gene encodes CDR1 ENHRY and CDR2 SYGVKD. The CDR3 totals 11 residues. V shed 10 bases and J shed 5 bases, with 12 bases lying between them. The CDR3 sequence is CATSQGHEQYF. The DNA for the CDR3 is TGTGCCACTAGCCAGGGCCACGAGCAGTACTTC.

This clonotype was seen a handful of times. J is TRBJ2-7 and V is TRBV5-4, with D possibly being TRBD2 (6 bases). Trimming stripped 2 bases from V and 6 bases from J, with 12 bases between. From germline, CDR1 is SGHNT and CDR2 YYREEE (reference sequence). The CDR3 spans 13 residues. The CDR3 DNA sequence: TGTGCCAGCAGCTTAGCCCCGACTAGCGAGCAGTACTTC. It yields the protein CASSLAPTSEQYF.

The table lists this clonotype with many counts. The V gene is TRBV6-2 or TRBV6-3, the J gene TRBJ1-5; TRBD1 aligns across 12 bases. V lost 5 bases to trimming and J lost 4 bases; unmatched junction nucleotides: 6. The CDR3 loop spans 16 amino acids. Per the germline V gene, CDR1 is MNHEY and CDR2 is SVGEGT. The CDR3 nucleotides read TGTGCCAGCAGTCGAGGGACAGGGGGCTTTAATCAGCCCCAGCATTTT. Its protein product is CASSRGTGGFNQPQHF.

The CDR3 reads CSARDGPWSGNTIYF. Written as DNA, the CDR3 is TGCAGTGCTAGGGACGGCCCTTGGTCTGGAAACACCATATATTTT. The chain links TRBV20-1 to TRBJ1-3, with D unresolved. Per germline, CDR1 DFQATT and CDR2 SNEGSKA (reference sequence). Trimming took 3 bases from V and 1 from J, leaving 13 bases between them. This CDR3 region has 15 residues.

This clonotype was seen a single time. It may be a read error: a sequence one base away is much more abundant. The chain is built from TRBV20-1 and TRBJ2-1, with 7 bases matching TRBD1. Germline assignment: CDR1 DFQATT and CDR2 SNEGSKA (reference sequence). The CDR3 covers 14 residues. The CDR3 is CSARTGSSYNEQLF. CDR3 bases: TGCAGTGCTAGGACAGGGAGCTCCTACAATGAGCAGTTATTC.

The chain links TRBV28 to TRBJ1-1, with D perhaps matching TRBD1 (6 bases). This CDR3 spans 12 amino acids. Between the trimmed V and J ends, which lost 5 bases and 11 bases, there was a span of 15 bases. From germline, CDR1 is MDHEN and CDR2 SYDVKM. The DNA of the CDR3 is TGTGCCAGCAGTCCCCAGGGGCGGTTGGCTTTCTTT. This codes for CASSPQGRLAFF. Full variable domain (missing parts from reference TRBV28 and TRBJ1-1): DVKVTQSSRYLVKRTGEKVFLECVQDMDHENMFWYRQDPGLGLRLIYFSYDVKMKEKGDIPEGYSVSREKKERFSLILESASTNQTSMYLCASSPQGRLAFFGQGTRLTVV.